This T cell receptor (beta chain) was captured by sequencing in a study of blood T cell repertoires in COVID-19. Study-wide background: The cDNA or gDNA used as material had been derived from T cells, B-cell-depleted T cells, or PBMCs.

Per the study methods: Researchers report that nucleated cell counts were estimated from reference gene primer amplification. TCRdb keeps only in-frame clones here, not all; method: immunoSEQ multiplex PCR. D and trimming were read from the DNA, whereas the V and J calls and clone size are those reported in that table. This sample yields approximately 270,000 clones, of which about nine tenths are seen a single time; 1.5% to 2% belongs to the top ten. The CDR3 consists of 16 residues. After removal of 0 bases from V and 4 bases from J, the junction contained 5 bases not matched to a gene. Germline V lookup: CDR1 SGHVS, CDR2 FQNEAQ.

Input material: PBMCs or T cells enriched from blood (not recorded which). The receptor's source is a woman aged 55-75 years who had recovered from COVID-19. The chain uses TRBV7-8 and TRBJ2-1; 8 bases are shared with TRBD2. The CDR3 DNA reads as TGTGCCAGCAGCTTAGCGCCCGGGGGGGGGTACAATGAGCAGTTCTTC. Protein product: CASSLAPGGGYNEQFF.